These 28 T cell receptor beta chains were all obtained from the same sample, sequenced in a study of T cells in Graves' hyperthyroidism and ophthalmopathy. TCR beta CDR3 sequences were amplified from RNA transcripts. Primed by the HTBI set, a first-round RT-PCR was run on the TCR CDR3. MiXCR was run by TCRdb on the multiplex PCR reads, yielding one entry per CDR3 protein. The sample gives about 600,000 distinct CDR3 sequences, 15% to 20% of which show up once; under 3.5% is in the top ten. Sequenced: blood. The receptors come from a woman between 40 and 50 years old with Graves' ophthalmopathy.

In this sample, this clonotype turned up many times. The chain links TRBV7-9 to TRBJ1-2, with D perhaps TRBD1 (5 bases). Germline CDR1 reads SEHNR; CDR2 reads FQNEAQ (reference sequence). The CDR3 has 15 amino acids. V lost 1 base and J lost 0, with 9 bases in between. The CDR3 DNA sequence: TGTGCCAGCAGCTTAGTGACAGTCGCTAACTATGGCTACACCTTC. Translated: CASSLVTVANYGYTF.

This clonotype was counted between two and nine times. The V gene is TRBV6-2 or TRBV6-3, the J gene TRBJ2-1, with 12 nucleotides matching TRBD2. Germline assignment: CDR1 MNHEY and CDR2 SVGEGT. J was trimmed by 7 bases and V by 6 bases; bases with no gene match: 10. The CDR3 has 16 amino acids. DNA for the CDR3: TGTGCCAGCAGAGCCCCGACTAGCGGGAGAATAAATGAGCAGTTCTTC. Protein sequence: CASRAPTSGRINEQFF.

In its sample, this clonotype was seen many times. This CDR3 reads CASSLGTVSNQPQHF. The CDR3 region has the DNA TGTGCCAGCAGCCTCGGGACGGTTAGCAATCAGCCCCAGCATTTT. The chain joins TRBV12-3 or TRBV12-4 to TRBJ1-5; weak D call: TRBD1 (5 bases). V lost 6 bases, J lost 0 bases, and 12 bases lay in between. CDR3 length equals 15 residues.

There are a few counts of this clonotype. The chain carries TRBV6-2 or TRBV6-3 and TRBJ1-2, with a weak D call TRBD1 (5 bases). This CDR3 spans 15 amino acids. V was cut by 7 bases and J by 0 bases, with 15 bases left in between. Germline CDR1 is MNHEY and CDR2 is SVGEGT. CDR3 nucleotide sequence: TGTGCCAGCACACCCCGCGGACAAGCTAACTATGGCTACACCTTC. Protein: CASTPRGQANYGYTF.

This clonotype occurred many times. The genes are TRBV29-1 and TRBJ2-7; a weak D match, TRBD2 (6 bases). This CDR3 is 14 amino acids long. Germline assignment: CDR1 SQVTM and CDR2 ANQGSEA. V dropped 2 bases and J dropped 4 bases, with 15 bases sitting between them. The CDR3 region is CSVEILQGGYEQYF. The CDR3 DNA is TGCAGCGTTGAAATCTTGCAGGGAGGTTACGAGCAGTACTTC.

The chain links TRBV3-1 to TRBJ2-7, with 7 bases lining up with TRBD2. The CDR3 sequence is 15 residues long. Germline V gene data show CDR1 as LGHDT and CDR2 as YNNKEL (reference sequence). Trimming took 0 bases from V and 3 from J; bases not matched to a gene: 5. The CDR3 protein is CASSQEGRARYEQYF. The CDR3 region has the DNA TGTGCCAGCAGCCAAGAAGGGAGGGCCCGCTACGAGCAGTACTTC.

The chain is built from TRBV7-9 and TRBJ2-3; TRBD2 aligns across 11 bases. Germline CDR1 SEHNR, CDR2 FQNEAQ (reference sequence). Losses at the gene ends were 4 bases for V and 4 bases for J; bases not matched to a gene: 7. The CDR3 extends over 16 amino acids. The CDR3 bases are TGTGCCAGCAGCTGGACTAGCGGGCAATTTCCAGATACGCAGTATTTT. It encodes CASSWTSGQFPDTQYF.

This clonotype appeared a few times. This sequence joins TRBV9 and TRBJ2-6, with D possibly TRBD1 on 5 matching bases. The CDR3 is made up of 17 amino acids. Looked up from germline, CDR1 is SGDLS and CDR2 is YYNGEE. Trimming left V 4 bases short and J 0 bases short, with 14 bases between. The CDR3 nucleotides are TGTGCCAGCAGCTTACAGGTTTCCAACTCTGGGGCCAACGTCCTGACTTTC. It yields the protein CASSLQVSNSGANVLTF.

The chain recombines TRBV28 with TRBJ1-6, with D uncertain. V lost 3 bases and J lost 5, with 23 bases in between. The CDR3 has 19 amino acids. Germline CDR1 MDHEN, CDR2 SYDVKM. As DNA, the CDR3 is TGTGCCAGCAGTTTTGGGGTCCCCGGACCCCTCGGAAATAATTCACCCCTCCACTTT. Encoded protein: CASSFGVPGPLGNNSPLHF.

The sample holds many counts of this clonotype. The chain combines TRBV4-2 with TRBJ2-1; TRBD2 matches 12 bases. Germline CDR1 LGHNA, CDR2 YNFKEQ. The length of the CDR3 is 15 residues. With 4 bases clipped from V and 6 bases from J, the junction kept 4 bases outside the gene matches. This chain's CDR3 is CASSPRTSGINEQFF. In DNA, the CDR3 is TGTGCCAGCAGCCCCCGGACTAGCGGGATCAATGAGCAGTTCTTC.

This clonotype was found many times. J is TRBJ1-1 and V is TRBV20-1, with D possibly being TRBD1 (5 bases). Between the trimmed V and J ends, which lost 0 bases and 6 bases, there was a span of 8 bases. This CDR3 has 12 amino acids. The germline V gene encodes CDR1 DFQATT and CDR2 SNEGSKA (reference sequence). DNA of the CDR3: TGCAGTGCTAGAGAGGGGGACCCTGAAGCTTTCTTT. This encodes CSAREGDPEAFF.

This clonotype was observed a few times. CDR3 in amino acids: CATASFFGKYTF. CDR3 nucleotides: TGTGCCACCGCCTCATTTTTTGGAAAGTACACCTTC. J is TRBJ1-2 and V is TRBV28; D is unclear. Germline CDR1 and CDR2: MDHEN and SYDVKM. This CDR3 region has 12 residues. The germline V and J ends were trimmed by 10 bases and 11 bases, with 20 bases remaining between them.

This clonotype was observed many times. This sequence joins TRBV30 and TRBJ1-1, with TRBD1 as a possible D gene (6 bases). This CDR3 spans 13 amino acids. Germline CDR1 is GTSNPN and CDR2 is SVGIG (reference sequence). V lost 7 bases to trimming and J lost 2 bases, with 14 bases between them. This chain's CDR3 is CAFRIGGNTEAFF. CDR3 nucleotides: TGTGCCTTTCGCATAGGGGGAAACACTGAAGCTTTCTTT.

This clonotype was seen only a few times. V is TRBV28 and J is TRBJ2-4; 7 nucleotides line up with TRBD1. This CDR3 comprises 14 residues. Germline V gene data show CDR1 as MDHEN and CDR2 as SYDVKM. V shed 5 bases, J shed 5 bases, and the junction held 6 bases outside the gene matches. CDR3 nucleotides: TGTGCCAGCAGTAGACCCGGGACAGAAAACATTCAGTACTTC. Protein product: CASSRPGTENIQYF.

The J gene is TRBJ2-3, the V gene TRBV20-1, with D unclear. Germline V gene data show CDR1 as DFQATT and CDR2 as SNEGSKA (reference sequence). This CDR3 spans 12 amino acids. Trimming left V 3 bases short and J 4 bases short, with 8 bases between. The CDR3 protein is CSARPQPDTQYF. Written as DNA, the CDR3 is TGCAGTGCTAGGCCTCAACCAGATACGCAGTATTTT.

In this sample, this clonotype turned up many times. This chain links TRBV13 with TRBJ1-1, with a tentative D call TRBD1 (5 bases). CDR3 size: 15 residues. The V gene lost 3 bases and the J gene lost 0 bases, with 11 bases spanning the gap. Per the germline V gene, CDR1 is PRHDT and CDR2 is FYEKMQ (reference sequence). The CDR3 spells CASSLIGHMNTEAFF. The CDR3 DNA reads TGTGCCAGCAGCTTGATCGGACACATGAACACTGAAGCTTTCTTT.

The V and J genes are TRBV2 and TRBJ2-1; 9 bases line up with TRBD2. This CDR3 contains 18 residues. Looked up from germline, CDR1 is SNHLY and CDR2 is FYNNEI. Trimming at V came to 3 bases and at J to 3 bases, leaving 12 bases not matched to a gene. The CDR3 nucleotides are TGTGCCAGCAGTGAGTCCCGACTAGCGGAAGTCGGCTACAATGAGCAGTTCTTC. Amino acid sequence: CASSESRLAEVGYNEQFF.

V usage is TRBV4-1 and J usage is TRBJ2-3, with D hard to call. With 4 bases removed from V and 2 bases from J, the gap between germline ends came to 13 bases. Germline values: CDR1 MGHRA, CDR2 YSYEKL. The CDR3 length is 15 residues. CDR3: CASSPARFDTDTQYF. Written as DNA, the CDR3 is TGCGCCAGCAGCCCCGCCCGGTTTGACACAGATACGCAGTATTTT.

At least ten counts were recorded for this clonotype. The rearrangement joins TRBV7-8 to TRBJ2-1; either TRBD1 or TRBD2 may supply D (5 bases each). The V and J ends lost 3 bases and 4 bases respectively, with 16 bases between them. The CDR3 is 16 amino acids. Germline V lookup: CDR1 SGHVS, CDR2 FQNEAQ. The CDR3 sequence is CASSLDTRLTYNEQFF. CDR3 DNA sequence: TGTGCCAGCAGCTTGGACACTAGACTAACGTACAATGAGCAGTTCTTC.

This chain connects TRBV10-2 to TRBJ2-7; D unclear. Germline V gives CDR1 WSHSY, CDR2 SAAADI. The CDR3 runs 13 residues. The V end was cut by 4 bases, the J end by 0 bases, with 7 bases between. The CDR3: CASSGAFSYEQYF. The CDR3 coding sequence is TGCGCCAGCAGTGGGGCCTTCTCCTACGAGCAGTACTTC.

This clonotype was seen only a few times. The chain recombines TRBV20-1 with TRBJ1-5, with D maybe TRBD1 (5 bases). The length of the CDR3 is 20 residues. V lost 6 bases and J lost 0, with 30 bases in between. CDR1 and CDR2 from the germline V gene are DFQATT and SNEGSKA (reference sequence). This chain's CDR3 is CSALDPLGQEISYSNQPQHF. The CDR3 bases are TGCAGTGCCCTAGACCCCCTGGGGCAGGAGATCTCCTATAGCAATCAGCCCCAGCATTTT.

The chain recombines TRBV4-2 with TRBJ1-2, with D perhaps TRBD1 (5 bases). V was cut by 0 bases and J by 2 bases, with 13 bases left in between. CDR3 size: 16 residues. The germline gives CDR1 LGHNA, CDR2 YNFKEQ. In DNA, the CDR3 is TGTGCCAGCAGCCAAGATGCGAGCGGGACCAACTATGGCTACACCTTC. Encoded protein: CASSQDASGTNYGYTF.

This clonotype appeared many times. The chain has TRBV20-1 and TRBJ1-6; the D gene is possibly TRBD1 (5 bases). The germline CDR1 and CDR2 sequences are DFQATT and SNEGSKA (reference sequence). The V end lost 3 bases, the J end lost 10 bases, and 13 bases lay between the germline ends. The CDR3 spans 13 residues. CDR3: CSASPAGLSPLHF. Written as DNA, the CDR3 is TGCAGTGCTAGTCCGGCAGGGTTGTCACCCCTCCACTTT.

The CDR3 is CASSLDSHNSPLHF. The CDR3 bases are TGTGCCAGCAGTTTGGACAGCCATAATTCACCCCTCCACTTT. J is TRBJ1-6 and V is TRBV12-3 or TRBV12-4, with D perhaps matching TRBD1 (6 bases). V was pared by 3 bases and J by 5 bases, with 8 bases between. This CDR3 is built from 14 residues.

This chain uses TRBV5-1 with TRBJ2-1; D is ambiguous. CDR1 is SGHRS, CDR2 YFSETQ, per germline. Trimming shortened V by 0 bases and J by 3 bases, and 7 bases separated the two germline ends. There are 14 residues in the CDR3. The DNA of the CDR3 is TGCGCCAGCAGCTTGGCAGCGAACTACAATGAGCAGTTCTTC. It specifies CASSLAANYNEQFF.

This clonotype came up many times. The rearrangement uses TRBV18 and TRBJ2-4, with D maybe TRBD2 (6 bases). V was pared by 3 bases and J by 7 bases, with 13 bases between. The CDR3 is 14 amino acids. The germline V gene encodes CDR1 KGHSH and CDR2 LQKENI. The chain's CDR3 is CASSPQEGRNIQYF. CDR3 in DNA: TGTGCCAGCTCACCTCAGGAGGGTAGGAACATTCAGTACTTC.

On this clonotype: A much larger clone differs from this one at a single base, so this may be a read error. This chain joins TRBV10-3 and TRBJ2-1, with 8 bases identical to TRBD2. The CDR3 is 15 amino acids. Trimming cost V 4 bases and J 9 bases; bases outside gene matches: 11. Germline V lookup: CDR1 ENHRY, CDR2 SYGVKD. CDR3 DNA sequence: TGTGCCATCAGTGCGGGACCAGCGGGAGTGGGTGAGCAGTTCTTC. This gives the protein CAISAGPAGVGEQFF.

The table lists this clonotype with many counts. V usage is TRBV2 and J usage is TRBJ2-7; TRBD1 matches at 7 bases. J gave up 6 bases and V 6 bases, and 11 bases lay outside the gene matches. Germline CDR1 SNHLY, CDR2 FYNNEI. The CDR3 length is 14 residues. The CDR3 DNA reads TGTGCCAGCAGGGCAGGGGGTTCCCCAATCGAGCAGTACTTC. Translated: CASRAGGSPIEQYF.